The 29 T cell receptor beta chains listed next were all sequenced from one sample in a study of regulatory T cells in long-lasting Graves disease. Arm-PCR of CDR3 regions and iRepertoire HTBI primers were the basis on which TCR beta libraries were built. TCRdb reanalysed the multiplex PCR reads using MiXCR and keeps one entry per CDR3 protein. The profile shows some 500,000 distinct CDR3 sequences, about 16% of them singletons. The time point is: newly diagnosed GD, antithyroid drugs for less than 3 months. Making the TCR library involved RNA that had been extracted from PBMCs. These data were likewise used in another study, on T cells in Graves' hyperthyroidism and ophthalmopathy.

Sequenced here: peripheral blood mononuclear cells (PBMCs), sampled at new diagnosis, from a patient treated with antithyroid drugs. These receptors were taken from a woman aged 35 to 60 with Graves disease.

As DNA, the CDR3 is TGTGCCAGCAGTCCAGGGACAGGGACTGTTCAGACCCAGTACTTC. It codes for CASSPGTGTVQTQYF. The chain is built from TRBV12-3 or TRBV12-4 and TRBJ2-5; 9 nucleotides match TRBD1. This CDR3 is 15 amino acids long. After removal of 5 bases from V and 6 bases from J, the junction contained 10 bases not matched to a gene.

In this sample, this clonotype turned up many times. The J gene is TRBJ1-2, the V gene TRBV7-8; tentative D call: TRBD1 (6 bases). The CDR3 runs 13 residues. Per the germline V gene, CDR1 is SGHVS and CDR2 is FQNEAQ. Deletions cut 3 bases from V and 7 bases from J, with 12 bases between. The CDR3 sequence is CASSFPGVGGYTF. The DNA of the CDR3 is TGTGCCAGCAGCTTTCCAGGGGTGGGTGGCTACACCTTC.

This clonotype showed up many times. CDR3 sequence: CASSLVRLAGADSTDTQYF. Written as DNA, the CDR3 is TGTGCCAGCAGTTTAGTGAGGCTAGCGGGGGCCGATAGCACAGATACGCAGTATTTT. J is TRBJ2-3 and V is TRBV12-3 or TRBV12-4; 10 positions match TRBD2. This CDR3 spans 19 amino acids. Unmatched junction bases numbered 10, after V lost 1 base and J lost 0 bases.

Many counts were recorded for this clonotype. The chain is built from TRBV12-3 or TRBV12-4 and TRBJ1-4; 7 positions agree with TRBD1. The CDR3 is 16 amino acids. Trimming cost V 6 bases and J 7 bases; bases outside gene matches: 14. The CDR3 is CASSPGQTSLIEKLFF. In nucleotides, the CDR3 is TGTGCCAGCAGCCCGGGACAGACATCGTTGATTGAAAAACTGTTTTTT.

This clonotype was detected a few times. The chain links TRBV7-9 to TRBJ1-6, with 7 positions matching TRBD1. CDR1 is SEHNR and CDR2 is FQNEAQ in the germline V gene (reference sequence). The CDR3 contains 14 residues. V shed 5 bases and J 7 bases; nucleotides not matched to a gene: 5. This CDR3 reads CASSEGTANSPLHF. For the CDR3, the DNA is TGTGCCAGCAGCGAAGGGACAGCGAATTCACCCCTCCACTTT. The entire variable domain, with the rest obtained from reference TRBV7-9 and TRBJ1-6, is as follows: DTGVSQNPRHKITKRGQNVTFRCDPISEHNRLYWYRQTLGQGPEFLTYFQNEAQLEKSRLLSDRFSAERPKGSFSTLEIQRTEQGDSAMYLCASSEGTANSPLHFGNGTRLTVT.

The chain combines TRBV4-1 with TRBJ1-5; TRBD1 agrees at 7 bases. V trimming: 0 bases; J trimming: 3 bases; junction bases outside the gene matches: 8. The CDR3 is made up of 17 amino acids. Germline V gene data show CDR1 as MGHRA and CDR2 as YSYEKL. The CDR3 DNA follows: TGCGCCAGCAGCCAAGAGACGGGGACAGCTAACAATCAGCCCCAGCATTTT. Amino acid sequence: CASSQETGTANNQPQHF.

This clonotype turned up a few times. The DNA of the CDR3 is TGTGCCAGCAGTGTACAGGGAGGGCCCCAGCATTTT. This encodes CASSVQGGPQHF. This chain uses TRBV12-3 or TRBV12-4 with TRBJ1-5; possibly TRBD1 for D (6 bases). The CDR3 has 12 residues. The germline V and J ends were trimmed by 5 bases and 9 bases, with 11 bases remaining between them.

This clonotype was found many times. Written as DNA, the CDR3 is TGTGCCAGCAGTAACCCCAACGGTGGGCCCTATGGCTACACCTTC. Its protein is CASSNPNGGPYGYTF. The V and J genes are TRBV6-2 or TRBV6-3 and TRBJ1-2; D gene uncertain. With 5 bases removed from V and 4 bases from J, the gap between germline ends came to 17 bases. CDR3 length: 15 residues. Germline-derived CDR1 and CDR2 are MNHEY and SVGEGT.

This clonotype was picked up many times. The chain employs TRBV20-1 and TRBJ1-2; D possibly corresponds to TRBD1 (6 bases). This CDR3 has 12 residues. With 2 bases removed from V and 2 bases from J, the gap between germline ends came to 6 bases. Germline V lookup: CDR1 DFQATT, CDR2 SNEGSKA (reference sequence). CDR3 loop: CSARQGNYGYTF. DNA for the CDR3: TGCAGTGCTAGACAGGGGAACTATGGCTACACCTTC.

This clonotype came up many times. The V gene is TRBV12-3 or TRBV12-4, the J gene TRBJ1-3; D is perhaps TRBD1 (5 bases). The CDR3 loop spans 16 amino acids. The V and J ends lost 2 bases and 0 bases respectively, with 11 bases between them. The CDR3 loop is CASSLNPRGSGNTIYF. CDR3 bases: TGTGCCAGCAGTTTAAACCCGAGGGGCTCTGGAAACACCATATATTTT.

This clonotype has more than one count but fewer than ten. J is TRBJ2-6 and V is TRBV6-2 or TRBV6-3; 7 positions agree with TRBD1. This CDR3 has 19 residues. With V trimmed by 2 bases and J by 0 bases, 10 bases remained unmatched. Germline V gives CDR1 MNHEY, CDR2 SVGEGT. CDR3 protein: CASSYPRTGRSSGANVLTF. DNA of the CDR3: TGTGCCAGCAGTTACCCGCGGACAGGTCGGAGCTCTGGGGCCAACGTCCTGACTTTC.

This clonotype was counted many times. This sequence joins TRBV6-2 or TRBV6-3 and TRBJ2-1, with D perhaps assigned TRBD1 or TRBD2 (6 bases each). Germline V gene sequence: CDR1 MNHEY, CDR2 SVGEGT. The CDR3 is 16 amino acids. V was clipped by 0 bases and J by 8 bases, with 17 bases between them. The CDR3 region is CASSYSSGGGWDEQFF. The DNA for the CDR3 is TGTGCCAGCAGTTACTCGTCCGGGGGCGGGTGGGATGAGCAGTTCTTC.

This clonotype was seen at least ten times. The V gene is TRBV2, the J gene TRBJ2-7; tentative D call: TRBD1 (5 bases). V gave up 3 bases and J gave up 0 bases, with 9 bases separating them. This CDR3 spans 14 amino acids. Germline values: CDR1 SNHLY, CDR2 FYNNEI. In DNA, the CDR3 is TGTGCCAGCAGTGACAGGGCCATCTCCTACGAGCAGTACTTC. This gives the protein CASSDRAISYEQYF.

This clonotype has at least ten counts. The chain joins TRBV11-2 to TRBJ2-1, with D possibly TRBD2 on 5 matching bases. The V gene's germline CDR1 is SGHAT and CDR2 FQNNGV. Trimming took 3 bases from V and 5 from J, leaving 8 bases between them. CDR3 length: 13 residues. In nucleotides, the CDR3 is TGTGCCAGCAGCTTGACCGGGAACAATGAGCAGTTCTTC. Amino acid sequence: CASSLTGNNEQFF.

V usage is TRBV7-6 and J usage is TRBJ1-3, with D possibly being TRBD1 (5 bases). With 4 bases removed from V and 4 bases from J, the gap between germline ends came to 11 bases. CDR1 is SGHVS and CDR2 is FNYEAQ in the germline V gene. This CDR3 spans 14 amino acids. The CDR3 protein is CASSYGTQGNTIYF. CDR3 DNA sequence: TGTGCCAGCAGCTACGGGACCCAAGGAAACACCATATATTTT.

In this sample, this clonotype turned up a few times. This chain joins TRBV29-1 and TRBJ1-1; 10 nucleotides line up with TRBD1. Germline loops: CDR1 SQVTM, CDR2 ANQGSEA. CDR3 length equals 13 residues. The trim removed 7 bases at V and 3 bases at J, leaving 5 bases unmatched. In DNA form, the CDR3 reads TGCAGCGGATTCGGGACAGGGGACACTGAAGCTTTCTTT. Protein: CSGFGTGDTEAFF. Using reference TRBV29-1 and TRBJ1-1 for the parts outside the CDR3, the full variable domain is SAVISQKPSRDICQRGTSLTIQCQVDSQVTMMFWYRQQPGQSLTLIATANQGSEATYESGFVIDKFPISRPNLTFSTLTVSNMSPEDSSIYLCSGFGTGDTEAFFGQGTRLTVV.

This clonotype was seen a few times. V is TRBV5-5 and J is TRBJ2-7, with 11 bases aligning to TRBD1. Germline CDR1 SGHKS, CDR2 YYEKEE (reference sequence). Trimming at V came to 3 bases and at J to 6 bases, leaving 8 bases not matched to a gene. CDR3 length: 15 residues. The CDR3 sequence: CASSWTGGVSSEQYF. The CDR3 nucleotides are TGTGCCAGCAGCTGGACAGGGGGCGTATCTAGCGAGCAGTACTTC. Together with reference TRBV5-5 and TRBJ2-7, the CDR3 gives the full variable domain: DAGVTQSPTHLIKTRGQQVTLRCSPISGHKSVSWYQQVLGQGPQFIFQYYEKEERGRGNFPDRFSARQFPNYSSELNVNALLLGDSALYLCASSWTGGVSSEQYFGPGTRLTVT.

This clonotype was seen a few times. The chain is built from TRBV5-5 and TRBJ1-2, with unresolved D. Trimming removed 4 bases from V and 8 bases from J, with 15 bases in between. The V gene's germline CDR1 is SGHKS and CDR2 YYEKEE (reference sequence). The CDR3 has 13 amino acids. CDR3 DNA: TGTGCCAGCAGCCAAGAGGGCTTATACGGCTACACCTTC. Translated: CASSQEGLYGYTF. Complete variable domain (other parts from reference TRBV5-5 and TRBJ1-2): DAGVTQSPTHLIKTRGQQVTLRCSPISGHKSVSWYQQVLGQGPQFIFQYYEKEERGRGNFPDRFSARQFPNYSSELNVNALLLGDSALYLCASSQEGLYGYTFGSGTRLTVV.

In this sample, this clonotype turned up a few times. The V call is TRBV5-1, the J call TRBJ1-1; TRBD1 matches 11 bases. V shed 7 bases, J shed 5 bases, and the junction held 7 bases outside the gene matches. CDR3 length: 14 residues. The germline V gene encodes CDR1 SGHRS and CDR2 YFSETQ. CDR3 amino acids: CASHSGTGGTEAFF. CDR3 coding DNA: TGCGCCAGCCACTCCGGGACAGGGGGGACTGAAGCTTTCTTT.

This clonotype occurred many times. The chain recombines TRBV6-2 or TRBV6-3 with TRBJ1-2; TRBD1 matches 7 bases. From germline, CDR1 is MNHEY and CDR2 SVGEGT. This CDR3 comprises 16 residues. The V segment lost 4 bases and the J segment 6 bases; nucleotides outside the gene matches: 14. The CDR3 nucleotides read TGTGCCAGCAGTTCCGCGGGACAGCTTAGAATCCATGGCTACACCTTC. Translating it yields CASSSAGQLRIHGYTF.

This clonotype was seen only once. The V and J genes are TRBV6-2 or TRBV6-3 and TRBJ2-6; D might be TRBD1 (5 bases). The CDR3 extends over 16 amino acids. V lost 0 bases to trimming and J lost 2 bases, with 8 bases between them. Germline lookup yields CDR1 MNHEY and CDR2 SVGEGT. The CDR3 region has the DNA TGTGCCAGCAGTTACTCGCCAGGGCCTGGGGCCAACGTCCTGACTTTC. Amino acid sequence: CASSYSPGPGANVLTF.

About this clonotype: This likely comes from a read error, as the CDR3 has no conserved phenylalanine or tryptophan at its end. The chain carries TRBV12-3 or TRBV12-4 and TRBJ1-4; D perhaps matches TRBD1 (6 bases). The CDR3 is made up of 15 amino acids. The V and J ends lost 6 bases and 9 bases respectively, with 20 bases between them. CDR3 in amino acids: CASSLEDDRRQKLFL. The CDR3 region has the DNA TGTGCCAGCAGCCTAGAAGATGACAGGAGACAAAAACTGTTTCTT.

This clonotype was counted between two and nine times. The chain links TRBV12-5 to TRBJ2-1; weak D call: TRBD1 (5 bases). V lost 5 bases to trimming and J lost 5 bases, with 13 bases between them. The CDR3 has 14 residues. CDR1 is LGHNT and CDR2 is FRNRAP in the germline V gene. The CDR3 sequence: CASGVRTYDNEQFF. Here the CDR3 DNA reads TGTGCTAGTGGTGTCCGGACATATGACAATGAGCAGTTCTTC.

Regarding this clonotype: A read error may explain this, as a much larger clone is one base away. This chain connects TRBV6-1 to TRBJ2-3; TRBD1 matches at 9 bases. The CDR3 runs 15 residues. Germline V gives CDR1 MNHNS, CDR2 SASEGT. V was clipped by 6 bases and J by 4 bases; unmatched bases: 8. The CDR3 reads CASSFGDRVSDTQYF. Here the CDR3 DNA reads TGTGCCAGCAGCTTTGGGGACAGGGTGTCAGATACGCAGTATTTT.

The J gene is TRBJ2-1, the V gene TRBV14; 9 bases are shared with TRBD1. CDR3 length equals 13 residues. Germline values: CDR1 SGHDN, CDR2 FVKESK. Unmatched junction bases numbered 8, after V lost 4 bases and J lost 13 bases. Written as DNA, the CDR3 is TGTGCCAGCAGCCTTATACCGGGACAGGGCCAGTTCTTC. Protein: CASSLIPGQGQFF.

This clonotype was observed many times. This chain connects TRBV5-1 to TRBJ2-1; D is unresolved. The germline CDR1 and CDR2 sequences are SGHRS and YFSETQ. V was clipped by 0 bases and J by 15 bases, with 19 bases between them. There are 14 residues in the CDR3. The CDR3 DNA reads TGCGCCAGCAGCTTGGGGCCGAACCAAGGTCGGTGGTTCTTC. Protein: CASSLGPNQGRWFF.

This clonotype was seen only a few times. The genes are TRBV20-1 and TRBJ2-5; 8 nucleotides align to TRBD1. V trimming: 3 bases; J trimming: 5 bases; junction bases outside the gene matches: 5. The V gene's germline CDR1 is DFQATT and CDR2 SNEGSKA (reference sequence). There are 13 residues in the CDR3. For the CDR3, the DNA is TGCAGTGCTAGCGGGACAGGTCATGAGACCCAGTACTTC. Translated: CSASGTGHETQYF.

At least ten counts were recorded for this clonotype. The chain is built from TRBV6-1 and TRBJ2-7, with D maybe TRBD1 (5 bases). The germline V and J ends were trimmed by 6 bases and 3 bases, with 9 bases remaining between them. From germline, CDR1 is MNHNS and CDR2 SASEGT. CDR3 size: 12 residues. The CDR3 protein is CASRDTYYEQYF. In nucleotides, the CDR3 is TGTGCCAGCAGGGACACCTACTACGAGCAGTACTTC.

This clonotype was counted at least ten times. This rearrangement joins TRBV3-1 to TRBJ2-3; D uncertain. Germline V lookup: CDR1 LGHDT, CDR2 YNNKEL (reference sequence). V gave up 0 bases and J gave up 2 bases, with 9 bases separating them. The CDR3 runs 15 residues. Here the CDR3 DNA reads TGTGCCAGCAGCCAAGACACAGTAGCCACAGATACGCAGTATTTT. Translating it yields CASSQDTVATDTQYF.